What follows describes a single T cell receptor beta chain. This CDR3 has 14 residues. Germline CDR1 MGHRA, CDR2 YSYEKL. Trimming stripped 1 base from V and 3 bases from J, with 9 bases between. Using immunoSEQ multiplex PCR, the repertoire was profiled, and TCRdb retains in-frame clones only, with some absent. The top ten clones hold around 0.97% of a sample with roughly 420,000 clones, roughly 90% of them seen once. The entry originates in a study of blood T cell repertoires in COVID-19. This chain uses TRBV4-1 with TRBJ1-1; weak D call: TRBD1 (5 bases). Sample: PBMCs or T cells enriched from blood (not recorded which). The sequence was obtained from a woman aged 30 to 39 with acute COVID-19. For the CDR3, the DNA is TGCGCCAGCAGCCAAGTTCCGGGGGACACTGAAGCTTTCTTT. This gives the protein CASSQVPGDTEAFF.